The 26 T cell receptor beta chains in this list originate from one sample, sequenced in a study of Ad26.COV2.S vaccination and SARS-CoV-2 variants. Sequencing was performed with immunoSEQ multiplex PCR; in TCRdb, only in-frame clones are kept and a portion is missing. The sample comprises about 320,000 clones, about nine tenths of which are singletons, and 5% to 6.5% rests with the top ten. Treatment here: 19 received Ad26.COV2.S at low or high dose, single or two shots; about 5 received placebo; per-sample allocation not given. The samples were gathered on day 63 after the first injection of vaccine or placebo. The input for sequencing was peripheral blood, taken in a trial of Ad26.COV2.S vaccine versus placebo. Receptor source: a person aged 18-65 years who received the Ad26.COV2.S COVID-19 vaccine or a placebo.

V gene TRBV19 combines with J gene TRBJ2-6; D unresolved. The germline V gene encodes CDR1 LNHDA and CDR2 SQIVND (reference sequence). CDR3 size: 15 residues. V lost 1 base and J 4 bases, leaving 8 bases between the germline ends. The CDR3 is CASSIGALGANVLTF. The CDR3 DNA reads as TGTGCCAGTAGTATAGGGGCCCTCGGGGCCAACGTCCTGACTTTC.

A note on this clone: The sample holds other DNA sequences that translate to the same CDR3. V is TRBV5-1 and J is TRBJ1-1; no definite D call. The CDR3 is 14 amino acids. Trimming shortened V by 0 bases and J by 5 bases, and 11 bases separated the two germline ends. Germline V gene sequence: CDR1 SGHRS, CDR2 YFSETQ. This CDR3 is CASSLAGGYTEAFF. The CDR3 DNA sequence: TGCGCCAGCAGCTTGGCCGGTGGGTATACTGAAGCTTTCTTT.

The CDR3 DNA is TGTGCCAGCAGCAAAGAGGCTGACGACGGGGATACGCAGTATTTT. Its translation is CASSKEADDGDTQYF. V gene TRBV21-1 combines with J gene TRBJ2-3; the table names TRBD2, a call not compared with the DNA. TRBV21-1 is annotated as a pseudogene. The CDR3 length is 15 residues.

This clone was recorded once. In the same sample, other DNA sequences code for this CDR3. The gene calls are TRBV6-5 and TRBJ1-1; a possible D gene is TRBD1 (5 bases). Germline V gene sequence: CDR1 MNHEY, CDR2 SVGAGI. V was clipped by 7 bases and J by 2 bases, with 11 bases between them. This CDR3 spans 13 amino acids. The CDR3 bases are TGTGCCAGCACCAGGGATTCTAACACTGAAGCTTTCTTT. Amino acid sequence: CASTRDSNTEAFF.

The chain uses TRBV7-6 and TRBJ2-2; the D gene is possibly TRBD2 (6 bases). CDR3 length: 18 amino acids. Per the germline V gene, CDR1 is SGHVS and CDR2 is FNYEAQ. Trimming took 1 base from V and 0 from J, leaving 15 bases between them. The CDR3 region has the DNA TGTGCCAGCAGCTTAGGGAGGGGCATACTGACGAACACCGGGGAGCTGTTTTTT. This codes for CASSLGRGILTNTGELFF.

The chain has TRBV11-2 and TRBJ2-5; no clear D. Looked up from germline, CDR1 is SGHAT and CDR2 is FQNNGV. V lost 5 bases and J lost 2, with 15 bases in between. The CDR3 has 15 residues. The CDR3 coding sequence is TGTGCCAGCAGCGGGGTTATGACGAGGCAAGAGACCCAGTACTTC. Translation gives CASSGVMTRQETQYF. Full variable domain (remainder filled in from reference TRBV11-2 and TRBJ2-5): EAGVAQSPRYKIIEKRQSVAFWCNPISGHATLYWYQQILGQGPKLLIQFQNNGVVDDSQLPKDRFSAERLKGVDSTLKIQPAKLEDSAVYLCASSGVMTRQETQYFGPGTRLLVL.

The gene calls are TRBV6-6 and TRBJ2-5; tentatively, D is TRBD2 (5 bases). CDR3 length: 14 residues. Germline V gene lookup returns CDR1 MNHNY and CDR2 SVGAGI (reference sequence). V lost 2 bases to trimming and J lost 5 bases, with 12 bases between them. The CDR3 reads CASSYNGVGETQYF. CDR3 DNA: TGTGCCAGCAGTTACAACGGGGTGGGGGAGACCCAGTACTTC.

The V gene is TRBV27, the J gene TRBJ2-2; the D is unclear. CDR3 size: 12 residues. Germline V lookup: CDR1 MNHEY, CDR2 SMNVEV (reference sequence). V lost 5 bases and J lost 4, with 5 bases in between. This chain's CDR3 is CASSPTTGELFF. CDR3 sequence (DNA): TGTGCCAGCAGTCCAACCACCGGGGAGCTGTTTTTT.

The rearrangement joins TRBV5-1 to TRBJ2-7, with TRBD2 identical over 7 bases. The CDR3 runs to 15 residues. Germline CDR1 SGHRS, CDR2 YFSETQ. V shed 0 bases, J shed 0 bases, and the junction held 3 bases outside the gene matches. CDR3 nucleotide sequence: TGCGCCAGCAGCTTGGGGGGAGGGAGCTCCTACGAGCAGTACGTC. This gives the protein CASSLGGGSSYEQYV.

V is TRBV6-1 and J is TRBJ2-7; TRBD1 might be the D (6 bases). The V end lost 0 bases, the J end lost 4 bases, and 7 bases lay between the germline ends. The CDR3 covers 13 residues. The germline gives CDR1 MNHNS, CDR2 SASEGT. The CDR3 bases are TGTGCCAGCAGTGAAGCGAGGGGGTACGAGCAGTACGTC. This encodes CASSEARGYEQYV.

Points on this clone: The identical CDR3 is also encoded by other nucleotide sequences in the sample. The chain has TRBV14 and TRBJ1-1; unclear D gene. Germline V gene lookup returns CDR1 SGHDN and CDR2 FVKESK. CDR3 length: 14 amino acids. Trimming removed 3 bases at V and 0 bases at J, with 8 bases between. The CDR3 bases are TGTGCCAGCAGCCAGCCTGGGATGAACACTGAAGCTTTCTTT. Translated: CASSQPGMNTEAFF.

CDR3 DNA: TGTGCCAGCACTCACCAGAACACTGAAGCTTTCTTT. Translating gives CASTHQNTEAFF. The chain has TRBV5-6 and TRBJ1-1; D not certain. The CDR3 is 12 residues long. The germline V and J ends were trimmed by 6 bases and 1 base, with 7 bases remaining between them. Germline V gene sequence: CDR1 SGHDT, CDR2 YYEEEE.

This chain links TRBV4-1 with TRBJ2-7; 9 bases are shared with TRBD2. Germline CDR1 reads MGHRA; CDR2 reads YSYEKL. CDR3 length: 15 residues. V lost 1 base and J lost 4; bases outside the gene matches: 5. Here the CDR3 reads CASSQALTSGYEQYV. The CDR3 DNA sequence: TGCGCCAGCAGCCAAGCCCTGACTAGCGGTTACGAGCAGTACGTC.

J is TRBJ2-1 and V is TRBV4-3, with D perhaps TRBD2 (5 bases). The CDR3 has 13 residues. The germline gives CDR1 LGHNA, CDR2 YSLEER. Trimming took off 4 bases at V and 8 bases at J, with 12 bases between the two ends. For the CDR3, the DNA is TGCGCCAGCAGCCCAGACGGTAGCGATGAGCAGTTCTTC. Amino acids: CASSPDGSDEQFF.

V gene TRBV2 combines with J gene TRBJ2-1; perhaps D is TRBD1 or TRBD2 (5 bases each). The CDR3 is 11 amino acids. Germline V gene sequence: CDR1 SNHLY, CDR2 FYNNEI. The CDR3 coding sequence is TGTTCGATCGAGGGGAACAATGAGCAGTTCTTC. Its protein is CSIEGNNEQFF.

This clone was detected once. The chain recombines TRBV7-9 with TRBJ1-5; possibly TRBD1 for D (5 bases). Trimming took 5 bases from V and 0 from J, leaving 14 bases between them. In germline, CDR1 is SEHNR, CDR2 FQNEAQ (reference sequence). CDR3 length: 16 amino acids. The chain's CDR3 is CASSPGPTGSNQPQHF. The CDR3 DNA reads TGTGCCAGCAGCCCAGGGCCGACCGGTAGCAATCAGCCCCAGCATTTT.

CDR3 residues: CASSLGEASTDTQYF. The CDR3 DNA follows: TGTGCCAGCAGCTTGGGGGAGGCTAGCACAGATACGCAGTATTTT. The chain combines TRBV7-6 with TRBJ2-3, with D possibly TRBD2 on 6 matching bases. Trimming pared 3 bases from V and 0 bases from J, leaving 10 bases between. The CDR3 runs to 15 residues. The germline gives CDR1 SGHVS, CDR2 FNYEAQ.

The rearrangement uses TRBV19 and TRBJ1-1; no clear D. The V and J ends lost 6 bases and 4 bases respectively, with 21 bases between them. CDR3 length: 16 residues. Germline V CDR1 and CDR2: LNHDA, SQIVND (reference sequence). The CDR3 DNA follows: TGTGCCAGTAGCCCCATGGGCGGACGGTTGGGCACTGAAGCTTTCTTT. It encodes CASSPMGGRLGTEAFF.

The chain uses TRBV15 and TRBJ2-7; no definite D call. This CDR3 has 14 residues. Per germline, CDR1 LNHNV and CDR2 YYDKDF (reference sequence). V was shortened by 3 bases and J by 0 bases, with 9 bases between the two germline ends. CDR3 in DNA: TGTGCCACCAGCAGTGGGTCGATCTCCTACGAGCAGTACTTC. Translating gives CATSSGSISYEQYF.

The chain is built from TRBV6-5 and TRBJ2-1; D unresolved. There are 13 residues in the CDR3. Trimming took off 0 bases at V and 12 bases at J, with 12 bases between the two ends. The germline V gene has CDR1 MNHEY and CDR2 SVGAGI. The CDR3 nucleotides are TGTGCCAGCAGTTACTCGGTGGAGTCTGGGCAGTTCTTC. Residues: CASSYSVESGQFF.

V usage is TRBV12-5 and J usage is TRBJ2-7, with D possibly TRBD1 on 6 matching bases. CDR3 length equals 17 residues. The germline gives CDR1 LGHNT, CDR2 FRNRAP. V lost 1 base and J lost 0, with 16 bases in between. The CDR3 here is CASGLASDRSSSYEQYF. CDR3 in DNA: TGTGCTAGTGGTTTGGCAAGCGACAGGAGTTCCTCCTACGAGCAGTACTTC.

The V gene is TRBV12-3 or TRBV12-4, the J gene TRBJ1-1; no definite D call. V lost 6 bases to trimming and J lost 10 bases, with 6 bases between them. CDR3 length: 9 amino acids. The CDR3 reads CASSFGAFF. The CDR3 coding sequence is TGTGCCAGCAGCTTCGGAGCTTTCTTT.

This chain joins TRBV4-1 and TRBJ1-1; possible D gene TRBD1, 6 bases. The CDR3 sequence is 15 residues long. The V gene's germline CDR1 is MGHRA and CDR2 YSYEKL. Trimming pared 8 bases from V and 1 base from J, leaving 17 bases between. The CDR3 DNA reads as TGCGCCAGCGGAAGGCGGGGGGCAGGGAACACTGAAGCTTTCTTT. Translation: CASGRRGAGNTEAFF.

This clone is a singleton in its sample. The rearrangement joins TRBV5-1 to TRBJ2-1; perhaps TRBD2 as D (6 bases). Germline CDR1 reads SGHRS; CDR2 reads YFSETQ. The CDR3 extends over 15 amino acids. Trimming took off 3 bases at V and 1 base at J, with 11 bases between the two ends. The CDR3 sequence: CASSSDGGSYNEQFF. The CDR3 DNA follows: TGCGCCAGCAGCTCGGATGGGGGGTCCTACAATGAGCAGTTCTTC.

The chain joins TRBV4-1 to TRBJ1-1; tentative D call: TRBD1 (5 bases). This CDR3 spans 15 amino acids. Trimming removed 3 bases from V and 3 bases from J, with 14 bases in between. CDR1 and CDR2 from the germline V gene are MGHRA and YSYEKL. CDR3: CASSHRGNADTEAFF. The DNA of the CDR3 is TGCGCCAGCAGCCACCGGGGCAACGCGGACACTGAAGCTTTCTTT.

The chain has TRBV2 and TRBJ2-3; 8 nucleotides agree with TRBD2. V trimming: 6 bases; J trimming: 4 bases; junction bases outside the gene matches: 3. This CDR3 region has 13 residues. CDR1 is SNHLY and CDR2 is FYNNEI in the germline V gene. CDR3 in DNA: TGTGCCAGCAGCCCCGGGGGGGCAGATACGCAGTATTTT. Translating gives CASSPGGADTQYF.